The clone carrying this T cell receptor beta chain was picked up one time. Its target is unknown. Measured with immunoSEQ multiplex PCR; TCRdb has only the in-frame clones, and not every one. This sample has roughly 2.5 million clones; roughly nine tenths occur once, and the top ten carry roughly 0.15%. This sample was taken from a study of shared clonotypes between healthy human individuals. Per germline, CDR1 SGHDT and CDR2 YYEEEE. Between the trimmed V and J ends, which lost 2 bases and 4 bases, there was a span of 10 bases. This CDR3 region has 14 residues. The study's findings and limits: A reduction in generation probabilities was seen for non-shared clonotypes relative to those shared by all four donors. Researchers sampled only blood; tissue repertoires likely differ.

Sequencing was performed on naive CD4+ T cells sorted from blood. Subset of the sample: CD45RA+ positively selected. J is TRBJ1-3 and V is TRBV5-6; D is possibly TRBD1 (5 bases). This clonotype was obtained from a man between 18 and 35 years old in good health. The CDR3 region is CASSFSGLGNTIYF. CDR3 nucleotides: TGTGCCAGCAGCTTCTCAGGGCTCGGAAACACCATATATTTT.